The 12 T cell receptor beta chains presented below share a single source sample, sequenced in a study of tumor-infiltrating lymphocytes in oesophageal squamous cell carcinoma (dated by TCRdb to about 2016). Library construction relied on PCR. This sample was sequenced with an Illumina HiSeq 2000. TCRdb reworked the public reads: Q25 trimming with fastp, MiXCR clone assembly, productive beta chains retained. Rows merge per CDR3 protein into single entries with the most common DNA and genes. This sample holds almost 20,000 distinct CDR3 sequences; around 43% were observed only once. The top ten hold 13% of the sample. The sample consisted of normal esophageal tissue next to the tumor. The receptors shown here come from a male donor with esophageal squamous cell carcinoma.

This clonotype came up a few times. The chain is built from TRBV7-8 and TRBJ2-1; D remains unclear. The germline V gene encodes CDR1 SGHVS and CDR2 FQNEAQ. CDR3 length: 13 amino acids. V was pared by 5 bases and J by 7 bases, with 12 bases between. CDR3 residues: CASSPGGPNEQFF. CDR3 coding DNA: TGTGCCAGCAGCCCAGGTGGGCCTAATGAGCAGTTCTTC.

Comments on this clonotype: A much larger clone is a single base away; this may be a read error. The genes are TRBV4-1 and TRBJ2-3; D possibly matches TRBD1 or TRBD2 (5 bases each). The J call may be mistaken, given a closer DNA end match to TRBJ2-1. In germline, CDR1 is MGHRA, CDR2 YSYEKL. The CDR3 runs 14 residues. The CDR3 spells CASRVRDGPYEQFF. The CDR3 DNA is TGCGCCAGCAGAGTCCGGGACGGTCCCTACGAGCAGTTCTTC.

This chain uses TRBV28 with TRBJ2-3; 7 positions agree with TRBD1. The ends lost 6 bases at V and 11 bases at J; junction bases unmatched: 11. The CDR3 length is 13 residues. Germline V CDR1 and CDR2: MDHEN, SYDVKM. In nucleotides, the CDR3 is TGTGCCAGCAGAAGACAGGGTACGTACGAGCAGTATTTT. This codes for CASRRQGTYEQYF.

The J gene is TRBJ2-3, the V gene TRBV2, with TRBD1 identical over 10 bases. The end of the DNA is better explained by TRBJ2-1, so the J call may be wrong. The length of the CDR3 is 13 residues. In germline, CDR1 is SNHLY, CDR2 FYNNEI. The chain's CDR3 is CASIPGQGREQFF. The CDR3 coding sequence is TGTGCCAGCATTCCGGGACAGGGGCGCGAGCAGTTCTTC.

This clonotype has a handful of counts. The chain uses TRBV9 and TRBJ2-5; 16 nucleotides line up with TRBD2. The J segment lost 1 base and the V segment lost 4 bases, leaving 7 bases of the junction unmatched. The CDR3 has 18 amino acids. Germline V gene data show CDR1 as SGDLS and CDR2 as YYNGEE. The CDR3 reads CASSPGLAGGDPQETQYF. The DNA for the CDR3 is TGTGCCAGCAGCCCGGGACTAGCGGGAGGGGATCCCCAAGAGACCCAGTACTTC. The full variable domain, its missing parts supplied by reference TRBV9 and TRBJ2-5, is DSGVTQTPKHLITATGQRVTLRCSPRSGDLSVYWYQQSLDQGLQFLIQYYNGEERAKGNILERFSAQQFPDLHSELNLSSLELGDSALYFCASSPGLAGGDPQETQYFGPGTRLLVL.

This clonotype was counted only a few times. The V gene is TRBV7-6, the J gene TRBJ2-1; 8 bases match TRBD2. The V gene end was trimmed by 5 bases and the J gene end by 8 bases; junction bases not matched to a gene: 14. CDR3 length equals 16 residues. Germline V gene lookup returns CDR1 SGHVS and CDR2 FNYEAQ. This CDR3 is CASSPSGGRLVDEQFF. The CDR3 DNA reads TGTGCCAGCAGCCCCTCCGGCGGGAGGTTGGTGGATGAGCAGTTCTTC. Full variable domain (missing parts from reference TRBV7-6 and TRBJ2-1): GAGVSQSPRYKVTKRGQDVALRCDPISGHVSLYWYRQALGQGPEFLTYFNYEAQQDKSGLPNDRFSAERPEGSISTLTIQRTEQRDSAMYRCASSPSGGRLVDEQFFGPGTRLTVL.

This clonotype was found many times. The chain has TRBV6-1 and TRBJ2-7, with D tentatively TRBD2 (5 bases). CDR3 size: 14 residues. Trimming took off 3 bases at V and 4 bases at J, with 13 bases between the two ends. CDR1 and CDR2 from the germline V gene are MNHNS and SASEGT. CDR3: CASSDPAEVYEQYF. CDR3 coding DNA: TGTGCCAGCAGTGACCCCGCGGAGGTTTACGAGCAGTACTTC.

The chain has TRBV7-2 and TRBJ2-2; the D gene is possibly TRBD2 (6 bases). CDR3 size: 14 residues. V was cut by 5 bases and J by 6 bases, with 13 bases left in between. Germline CDR1 is SGHTA and CDR2 is FQGNSA. This CDR3 reads CASSRGSGAGELFF. CDR3 coding DNA: TGTGCCAGCAGCCGAGGCTCGGGAGCCGGGGAGCTGTTTTTT. Based on the CDR3 plus reference TRBV7-2 and TRBJ2-2, the full variable domain is GAGVSQSPSNKVTEKGKDVELRCDPISGHTALYWYRQSLGQGLEFLIYFQGNSAPDKSGLPSDRFSAERTGGSVSTLTIQRTQQEDSAVYLCASSRGSGAGELFFGEGSRLTVL.

Many counts were recorded for this clonotype. The J gene is TRBJ2-7, the V gene TRBV27; 10 bases align to TRBD1. Germline-derived CDR1 and CDR2 are MNHEY and SMNVEV (reference sequence). There are 15 residues in the CDR3. J gave up 5 bases and V 5 bases, and 9 bases lay outside the gene matches. The CDR3 loop reads CASSGTGTGENEQYF. CDR3 coding DNA: TGTGCCAGCAGTGGAACCGGGACAGGGGAAAACGAGCAGTACTTC.

This rearrangement joins TRBV9 to TRBJ1-3, with 7 bases matching TRBD1. Germline V gene sequence: CDR1 SGDLS, CDR2 YYNGEE. The CDR3 consists of 15 residues. The J segment lost 4 bases and the V segment lost 3 bases, leaving 7 bases of the junction unmatched. CDR3 bases: TGTGCCAGCAGCGAAAGGGGGCTTTCGGGAAACACCATATATTTT. Its translation: CASSERGLSGNTIYF.

This clonotype was observed at least ten times. CDR3 sequence reads: CASSIGVGLAGVNEQFF. Here the CDR3 DNA reads TGTGCCAGTAGTATTGGGGTCGGGCTAGCGGGAGTAAATGAGCAGTTCTTC. The rearrangement links TRBV19 to TRBJ2-1; 10 bases are shared with TRBD2. Germline values: CDR1 LNHDA, CDR2 SQIVND (reference sequence). The CDR3 consists of 17 residues. Trimming removed 3 bases from V and 7 bases from J; junction bases left unmatched: 12.

This clonotype was seen a handful of times. This rearrangement joins TRBV15 to TRBJ1-2; 9 bases line up with TRBD1. There are 14 residues in the CDR3. J gave up 7 bases and V 1 base, and 4 bases lay outside the gene matches. Per the germline V gene, CDR1 is LNHNV and CDR2 is YYDKDF (reference sequence). Here the CDR3 reads CATSRGGTGTGYTF. The DNA for the CDR3 is TGTGCCACCAGCAGAGGGGGGACAGGGACTGGCTACACCTTC.